This TCR beta chain was retrieved from a study of blood T cell repertoires in COVID-19. V lost 2 bases and J 1 base, leaving 7 bases between the germline ends. The CDR3 consists of 14 residues. Germline V CDR1 and CDR2: SGHKS, YYEKEE (reference sequence). Authors' processing steps: Reference gene primer amplification yielded estimated nucleated cell counts. Clones were sequenced by immunoSEQ multiplex PCR, and TCRdb holds only the in-frame ones, with some missing. The V and J calls and clone size were taken over from that table, and D and trimming were inferred from the DNA. The table has 25,000 to 35,000 clones, roughly nine tenths seen once.

The chain employs TRBV5-5 and TRBJ1-5; possible D gene TRBD1, 6 bases. The sample was peripheral blood. The sequence derives from a human donor with acute or convalescent COVID-19. The donor label of this sample is uncertain. CDR3 DNA: TGTGCCAGCAGCTTCAGGGGAAGCAATCAGCCCCAGCATTTT. Its translation: CASSFRGSNQPQHF.